The entry below describes one T cell receptor beta chain. The sample is drawn from a study of blood T cell repertoires in COVID-19. Profiling relied on immunoSEQ multiplex PCR, and the TCRdb table lists in-frame clones only, not all of them. Here the sample spans roughly 200,000 clones, roughly four fifths being singletons. Germline V gene lookup returns CDR1 SGHRS and CDR2 YFSETQ. Losses at the gene ends were 0 bases for V and 4 bases for J; bases not matched to a gene: 16. The CDR3 has 19 amino acids. Sequencing was done on a sample of PBMCs or T cells enriched from blood (not recorded which). The TCR comes from a woman aged 45-65 years who had been exposed to COVID-19. The chain couples TRBV5-1 to TRBJ1-2, with 9 positions matching TRBD1. CDR3 nucleotides: TGCGCCAGCAGCTTGGTGGGGTCTGTCGGAACAGGGGGCTTCTATGGCTACACCTTC. Translation gives CASSLVGSVGTGGFYGYTF.